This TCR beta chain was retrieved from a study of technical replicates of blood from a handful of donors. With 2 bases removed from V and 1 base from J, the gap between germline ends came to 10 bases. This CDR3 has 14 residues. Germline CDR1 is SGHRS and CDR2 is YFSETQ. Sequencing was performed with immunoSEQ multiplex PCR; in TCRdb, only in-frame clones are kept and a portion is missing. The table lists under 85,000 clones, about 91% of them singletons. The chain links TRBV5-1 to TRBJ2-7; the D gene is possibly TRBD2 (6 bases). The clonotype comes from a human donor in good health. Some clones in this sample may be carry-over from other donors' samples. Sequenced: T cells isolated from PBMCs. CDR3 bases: TGCGCCAGCAGCTTCTCTAGCGAGTCCTACGAGCAGTACTTC. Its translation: CASSFSSESYEQYF. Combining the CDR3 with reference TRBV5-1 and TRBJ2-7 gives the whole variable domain KAGVTQTPRYLIKTRGQQVTLSCSPISGHRSVSWYQQTPGQGLQFLFEYFSETQRNKGNFPGRFSGRQFSNSRSEMNVSTLELGDSALYLCASSFSSESYEQYFGPGTRLTVT.